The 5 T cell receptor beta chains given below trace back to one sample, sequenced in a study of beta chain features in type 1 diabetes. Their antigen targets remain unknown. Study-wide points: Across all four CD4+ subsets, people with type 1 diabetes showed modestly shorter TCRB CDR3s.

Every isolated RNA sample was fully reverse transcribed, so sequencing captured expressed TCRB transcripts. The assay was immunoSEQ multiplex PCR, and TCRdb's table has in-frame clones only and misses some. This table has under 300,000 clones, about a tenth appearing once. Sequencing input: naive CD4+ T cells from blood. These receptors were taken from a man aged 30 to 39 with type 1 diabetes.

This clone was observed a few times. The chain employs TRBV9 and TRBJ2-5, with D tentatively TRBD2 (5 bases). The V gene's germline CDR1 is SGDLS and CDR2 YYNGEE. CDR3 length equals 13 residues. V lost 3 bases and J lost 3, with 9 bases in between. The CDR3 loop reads CASSAREEETQYF. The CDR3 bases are TGTGCCAGCAGCGCCCGGGAAGAAGAGACCCAGTACTTC. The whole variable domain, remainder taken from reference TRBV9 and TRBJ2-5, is DSGVTQTPKHLITATGQRVTLRCSPRSGDLSVYWYQQSLDQGLQFLIQYYNGEERAKGNILERFSAQQFPDLHSELNLSSLELGDSALYFCASSAREEETQYFGPGTRLLVL.

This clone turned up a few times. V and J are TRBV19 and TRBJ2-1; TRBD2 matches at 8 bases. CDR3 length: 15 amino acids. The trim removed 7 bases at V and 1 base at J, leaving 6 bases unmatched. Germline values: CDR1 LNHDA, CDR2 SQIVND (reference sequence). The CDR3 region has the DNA TGTGCCAGTAAAAACAGCGGGGGATCCTACAATGAGCAGTTCTTC. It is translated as CASKNSGGSYNEQFF.

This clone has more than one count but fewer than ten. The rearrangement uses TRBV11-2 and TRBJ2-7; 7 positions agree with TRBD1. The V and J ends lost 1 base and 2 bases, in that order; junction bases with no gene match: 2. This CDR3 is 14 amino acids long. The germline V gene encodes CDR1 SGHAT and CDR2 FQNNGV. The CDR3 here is CASSLVTGPYEQYF. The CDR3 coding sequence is TGTGCCAGCAGCTTAGTGACAGGGCCCTACGAGCAGTACTTC.

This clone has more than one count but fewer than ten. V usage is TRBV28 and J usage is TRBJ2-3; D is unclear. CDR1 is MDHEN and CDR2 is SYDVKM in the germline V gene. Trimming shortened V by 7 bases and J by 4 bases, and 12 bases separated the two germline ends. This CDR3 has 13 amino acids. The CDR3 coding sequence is TGTGCCAGCACAGAGGTCGCGTCAGATACGCAGTATTTT. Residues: CASTEVASDTQYF.

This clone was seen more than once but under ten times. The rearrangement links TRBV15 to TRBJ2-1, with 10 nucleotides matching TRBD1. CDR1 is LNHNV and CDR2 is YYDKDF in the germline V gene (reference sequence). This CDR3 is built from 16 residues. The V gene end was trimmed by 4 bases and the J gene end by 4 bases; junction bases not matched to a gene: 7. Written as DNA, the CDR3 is TGTGCCACCAGCACAGGGACAGGGGTAGGGTACAATGAGCAGTTCTTC. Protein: CATSTGTGVGYNEQFF.